These 2 T cell receptor beta chains were sequenced from one sample in a study of Ad26.COV2.S vaccination and SARS-CoV-2 variants. Repertoires were generated with immunoSEQ multiplex PCR, while TCRdb's copy carries only in-frame clones and drops some. Among about 350,000 clones listed, 85% to 90% were seen once. Treatment reported: roughly 18 received Ad26.COV2.S at low or high dose, single or two shots; 5 received placebo; per-sample allocation not given. Day 63 after the first injection of vaccine or placebo was the sampling time. Sequenced here: peripheral blood, sampled in a trial of Ad26.COV2.S vaccine versus placebo. The receptors were gathered from a person aged 18-60 years who received the Ad26.COV2.S COVID-19 vaccine or a placebo.

The chain joins TRBV5-1 to TRBJ2-1; 7 bases are a match to TRBD2. The CDR3 is 15 amino acids. Germline assignment: CDR1 SGHRS and CDR2 YFSETQ. The ends lost 4 bases at V and 2 bases at J; junction bases unmatched: 6. The DNA of the CDR3 is TGCGCCAGCAGCCCACGGGGAGGGGCCTACAATGAGCAGTTCTTC. It yields the protein CASSPRGGAYNEQFF. The complete variable domain, with remaining parts taken from reference TRBV5-1 and TRBJ2-1, reads KAGVTQTPRYLIKTRGQQVTLSCSPISGHRSVSWYQQTPGQGLQFLFEYFSETQRNKGNFPGRFSGRQFSNSRSEMNVSTLELGDSALYLCASSPRGGAYNEQFFGPGTRLTVL.

V is TRBV5-1 and J is TRBJ2-3, with D perhaps matching TRBD2 (7 bases). The V end was cut by 4 bases, the J end by 0 bases, with 18 bases between. The CDR3 totals 17 residues. Per the germline V gene, CDR1 is SGHRS and CDR2 is YFSETQ. Written as DNA, the CDR3 is TGCGCCAGCAGCCCCTGGGGGGGGGACACTAGCACAGATACGCAGTATTTT. Amino acid sequence: CASSPWGGDTSTDTQYF.